This paragraph covers one TCR beta chain sequence. Researchers ran the PCR with 60 Vbeta and 13 Jbeta primers. Assay: immunoSEQ multiplex PCR; the TCRdb copy retains only in-frame clones and omits some. Of about 190,000 clones detected, approximately 81% appear once; the ten largest clones hold approximately 2.3%. This entry is derived from a study of cytomegalovirus exposure and HLA in healthy donors. CDR3 length: 15 amino acids. V gave up 2 bases and J gave up 2 bases, with 12 bases separating them. Germline lookup yields CDR1 MNHNY and CDR2 SVGAGI (reference sequence). The TCR comes from a male donor in good health and CMV-seronegative. Specimen: PBMCs. The chain employs TRBV6-6 and TRBJ2-5; possible D gene TRBD1, 6 bases. The CDR3 reads CASSYTQGMQETQYF. In nucleotides, the CDR3 is TGTGCCAGCAGTTACACACAGGGTATGCAAGAGACCCAGTACTTC.